This T cell receptor (beta chain) was sequenced for a study of CD8+ T cells in alopecia areata. At the level of the study: Each day, treated patients took oral tofacitinib twice, at 5 to 10 mg per dose.

The V gene lost 2 bases and the J gene lost 5 bases, with 18 bases spanning the gap. Germline-derived CDR1 and CDR2 are SGHDN and FVKESK. The CDR3 has 16 amino acids. cDNA reverse transcribed from extracted RNA served as the sequencing template. Method: immunoSEQ multiplex PCR; TCRdb's copy keeps in-frame clones and lacks some. This table has around 50,000 clones, 96% appearing once. Note on this clone: Its antigen is not identified.

Study observations and caveats: Lesional scalp displayed greater clonality than normal scalp, most notably in alopecia totalis/universalis. Normal skin contains resident alphabeta T cells, and these are also sequenced in scalp samples.

This TCR derives from a human donor with alopecia areata. The chain carries TRBV14 and TRBJ1-1; maybe TRBD1 (6 bases). The sequencing used CD8+ T cells sorted from blood, collected at week 0. DNA of the CDR3: TGTGCCAGCAGCCAATTGGTTGGCGCAGGGGAAACTGAAGCTTTCTTT. As protein: CASSQLVGAGETEAFF.